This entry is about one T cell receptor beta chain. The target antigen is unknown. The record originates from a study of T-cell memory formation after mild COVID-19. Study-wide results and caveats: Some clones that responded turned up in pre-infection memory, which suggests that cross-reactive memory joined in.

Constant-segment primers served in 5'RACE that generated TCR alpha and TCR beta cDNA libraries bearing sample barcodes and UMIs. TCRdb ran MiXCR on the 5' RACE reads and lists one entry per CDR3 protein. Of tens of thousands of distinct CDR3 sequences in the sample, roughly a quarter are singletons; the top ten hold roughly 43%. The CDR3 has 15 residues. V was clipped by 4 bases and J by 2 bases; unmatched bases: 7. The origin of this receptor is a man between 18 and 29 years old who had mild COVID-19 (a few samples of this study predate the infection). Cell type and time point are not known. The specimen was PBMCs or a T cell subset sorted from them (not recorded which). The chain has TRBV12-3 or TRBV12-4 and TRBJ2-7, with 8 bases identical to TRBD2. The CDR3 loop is CASSWSIAGTYEQYF. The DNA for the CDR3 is TGTGCCAGCAGTTGGAGCATAGCGGGGACCTACGAGCAGTACTTC.